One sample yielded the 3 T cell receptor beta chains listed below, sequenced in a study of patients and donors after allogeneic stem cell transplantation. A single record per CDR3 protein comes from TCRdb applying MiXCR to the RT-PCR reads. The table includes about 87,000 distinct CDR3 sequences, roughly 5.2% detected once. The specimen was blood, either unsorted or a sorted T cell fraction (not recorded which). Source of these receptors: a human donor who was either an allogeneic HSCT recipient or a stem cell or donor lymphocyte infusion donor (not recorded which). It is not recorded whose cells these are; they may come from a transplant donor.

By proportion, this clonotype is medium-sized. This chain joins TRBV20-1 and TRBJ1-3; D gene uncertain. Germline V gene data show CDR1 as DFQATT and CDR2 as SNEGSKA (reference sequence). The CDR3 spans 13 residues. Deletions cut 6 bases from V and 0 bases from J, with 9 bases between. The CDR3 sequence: CSAMDRSGNTIYF. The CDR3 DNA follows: TGCAGTGCCATGGACCGCTCTGGAAACACCATATATTTT.

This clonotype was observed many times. CDR3 protein: CASREDQQGPGYTF. For the CDR3, the DNA is TGTGCCAGCAGGGAGGACCAACAGGGACCGGGCTACACCTTC. The chain joins TRBV28 to TRBJ1-2, with D tentatively TRBD1 (6 bases). From germline, CDR1 is MDHEN and CDR2 SYDVKM. The V end was cut by 6 bases, the J end by 8 bases, with 19 bases between. The CDR3 is 14 residues long.

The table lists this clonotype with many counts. CDR3 DNA sequence: TGTGCCAGCAGACGACAGGGGTGGGGAGATACGCAGTATTTT. Its translation: CASRRQGWGDTQYF. This chain links TRBV12-3 or TRBV12-4 with TRBJ2-3; 8 bases fit TRBD1. The junction had 7 bases not matched to a gene; V was cut back by 6 bases and J by 5 bases. The CDR3 has 14 amino acids.